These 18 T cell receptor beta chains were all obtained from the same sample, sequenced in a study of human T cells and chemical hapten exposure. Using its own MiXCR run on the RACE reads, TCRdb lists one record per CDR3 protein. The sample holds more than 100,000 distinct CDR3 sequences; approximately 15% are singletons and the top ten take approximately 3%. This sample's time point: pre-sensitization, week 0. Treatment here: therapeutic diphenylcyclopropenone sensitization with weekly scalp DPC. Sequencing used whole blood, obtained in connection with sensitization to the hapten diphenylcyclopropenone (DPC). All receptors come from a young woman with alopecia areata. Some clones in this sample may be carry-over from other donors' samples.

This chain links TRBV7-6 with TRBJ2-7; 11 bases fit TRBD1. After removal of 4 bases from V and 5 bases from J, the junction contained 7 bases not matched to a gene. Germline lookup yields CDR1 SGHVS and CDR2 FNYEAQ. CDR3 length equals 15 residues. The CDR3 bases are TGTGCCAGCAGCTCCCCGGACAGGGGGCAAAACGAGCAGTACTTC. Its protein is CASSSPDRGQNEQYF.

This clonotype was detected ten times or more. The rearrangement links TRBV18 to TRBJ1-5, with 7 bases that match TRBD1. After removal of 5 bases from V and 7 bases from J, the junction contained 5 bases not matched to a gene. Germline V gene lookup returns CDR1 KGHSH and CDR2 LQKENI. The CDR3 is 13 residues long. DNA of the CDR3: TGTGCCAGCTCATCGGACAGGACCCAGCCCCAGCATTTT. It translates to CASSSDRTQPQHF.

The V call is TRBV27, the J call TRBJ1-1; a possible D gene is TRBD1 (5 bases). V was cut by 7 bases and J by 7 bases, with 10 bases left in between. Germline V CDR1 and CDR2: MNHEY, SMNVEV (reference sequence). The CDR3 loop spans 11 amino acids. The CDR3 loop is CASTQGHEAFF. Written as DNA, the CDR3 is TGTGCCAGCACCCAGGGCCATGAAGCTTTCTTT.

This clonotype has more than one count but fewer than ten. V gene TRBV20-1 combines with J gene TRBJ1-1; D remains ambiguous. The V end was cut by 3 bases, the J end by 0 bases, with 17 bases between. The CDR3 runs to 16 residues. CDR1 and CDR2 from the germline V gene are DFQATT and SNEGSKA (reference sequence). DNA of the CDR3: TGCAGTGCTAGTGGGGAACAGAGACTCATGAACACTGAAGCTTTCTTT. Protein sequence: CSASGEQRLMNTEAFF.

CDR3 nucleotide sequence: TGTGCCAGCAGTCCTTCAAAGACTAGCGGGGCCTCCTACAATGAGCAGTTCTTC. It specifies CASSPSKTSGASYNEQFF. The rearrangement joins TRBV6-2 or TRBV6-3 to TRBJ2-1; 11 bases map to TRBD2. Germline lookup yields CDR1 MNHEY and CDR2 SVGEGT. This CDR3 has 18 residues. J lost 0 bases, V lost 5 bases, and 9 bases had no gene match.

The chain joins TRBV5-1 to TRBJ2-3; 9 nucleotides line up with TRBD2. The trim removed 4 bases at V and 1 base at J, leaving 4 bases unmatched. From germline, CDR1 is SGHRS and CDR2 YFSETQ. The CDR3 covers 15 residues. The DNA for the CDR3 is TGCGCCAGCAGCCCCGGGACTAGCCGCACAGATACGCAGTATTTT. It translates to CASSPGTSRTDTQYF.

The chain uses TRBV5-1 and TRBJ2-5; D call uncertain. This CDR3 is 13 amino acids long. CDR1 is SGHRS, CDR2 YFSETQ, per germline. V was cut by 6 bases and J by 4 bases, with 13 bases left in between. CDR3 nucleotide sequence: TGCGCCAGCAAGGTAATTTTCGGAGAGACCCAGTACTTC. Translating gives CASKVIFGETQYF. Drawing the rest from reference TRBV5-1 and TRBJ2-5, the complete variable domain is KAGVTQTPRYLIKTRGQQVTLSCSPISGHRSVSWYQQTPGQGLQFLFEYFSETQRNKGNFPGRFSGRQFSNSRSEMNVSTLELGDSALYLCASKVIFGETQYFGPGTRLLVL.

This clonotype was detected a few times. The CDR3 protein is CAAGKFPGSYNEQFF. In DNA, the CDR3 is TGTGCCGCGGGGAAATTCCCGGGGTCCTACAATGAGCAGTTCTTC. The chain combines TRBV24-1 with TRBJ2-1; a weak D match, TRBD2 (6 bases). CDR3 length equals 15 residues. Germline CDR1 KGHDR, CDR2 SFDVKD. The ends were cut back, 12 bases at V and 1 base at J, with 18 bases in the middle.

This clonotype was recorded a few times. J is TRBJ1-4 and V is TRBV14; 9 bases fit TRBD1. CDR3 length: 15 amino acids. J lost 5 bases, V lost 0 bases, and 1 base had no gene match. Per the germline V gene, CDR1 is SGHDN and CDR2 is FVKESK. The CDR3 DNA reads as TGTGCCAGCAGCCAAGAAACAGGGGGCAATGAAAAACTGTTTTTT. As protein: CASSQETGGNEKLFF. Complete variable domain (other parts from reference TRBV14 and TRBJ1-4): EAGVTQFPSHSVIEKGQTVTLRCDPISGHDNLYWYRRVMGKEIKFLLHFVKESKQDESGMPNNRFLAERTGGTYSTLKVQPAELEDSGVYFCASSQETGGNEKLFFGSGTQLSVL.

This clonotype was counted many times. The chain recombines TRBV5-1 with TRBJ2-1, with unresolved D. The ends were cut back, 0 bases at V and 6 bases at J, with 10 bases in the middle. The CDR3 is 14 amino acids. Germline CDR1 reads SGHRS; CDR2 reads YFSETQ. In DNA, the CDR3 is TGCGCCAGCAGCTTGGGTATAGCCCTCAATGAGCAGTTCTTC. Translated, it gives CASSLGIALNEQFF.

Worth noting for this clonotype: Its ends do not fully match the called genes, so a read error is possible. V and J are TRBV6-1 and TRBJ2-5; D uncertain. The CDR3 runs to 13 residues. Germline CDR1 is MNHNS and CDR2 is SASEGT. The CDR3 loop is CASSTLTRESQYF. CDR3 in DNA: TGTGCCAGCAGTACCCTTACGAGAGAGAGCCAGTACTTC.

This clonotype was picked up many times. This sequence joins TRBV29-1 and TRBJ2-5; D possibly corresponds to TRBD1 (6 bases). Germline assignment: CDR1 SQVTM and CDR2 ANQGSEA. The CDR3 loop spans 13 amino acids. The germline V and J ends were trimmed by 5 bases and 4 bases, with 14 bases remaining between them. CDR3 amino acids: CSVQDSIGETQYF. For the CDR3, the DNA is TGCAGCGTTCAGGACAGTATTGGAGAGACCCAGTACTTC.

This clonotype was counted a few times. In DNA, the CDR3 is TGTGCCAGCTCACCACCTTTGGGGGTACCGAATTACGAGCAGTACTTC. It is translated as CASSPPLGVPNYEQYF. The chain recombines TRBV18 with TRBJ2-7; D assignment may be TRBD1 or TRBD2 (5 bases each). The CDR3 is 16 residues long. The germline V and J ends were trimmed by 0 bases and 4 bases, with 16 bases remaining between them. From germline, CDR1 is KGHSH and CDR2 LQKENI.

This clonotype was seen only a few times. Here the CDR3 DNA reads TGCAGTGCTAGTAAGGCGGGGGGGTACGCATTTGAGACCCAGTACTTC. It codes for CSASKAGGYAFETQYF. The chain uses TRBV20-1 and TRBJ2-5; 9 bases fit TRBD2. The germline gives CDR1 DFQATT, CDR2 SNEGSKA (reference sequence). The CDR3 has 16 residues. Germline trimming cut 3 bases from V and 5 bases from J; bases unmatched to any gene: 13.

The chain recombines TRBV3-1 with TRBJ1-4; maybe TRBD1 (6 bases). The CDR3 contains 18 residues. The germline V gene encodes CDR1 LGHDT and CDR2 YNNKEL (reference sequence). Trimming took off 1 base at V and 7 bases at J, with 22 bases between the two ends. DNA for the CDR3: TGTGCCAGCAGCCAAGTAGTCGGATATGGGGGGGCTGGTGAAAAACTGTTTTTT. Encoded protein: CASSQVVGYGGAGEKLFF.

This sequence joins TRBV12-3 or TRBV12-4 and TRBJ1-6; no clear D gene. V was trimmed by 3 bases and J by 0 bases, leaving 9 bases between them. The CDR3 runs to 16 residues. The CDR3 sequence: CASSFGQSSYNSPLHF. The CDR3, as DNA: TGTGCCAGCAGTTTTGGGCAGAGCTCCTATAATTCACCCCTCCACTTT.

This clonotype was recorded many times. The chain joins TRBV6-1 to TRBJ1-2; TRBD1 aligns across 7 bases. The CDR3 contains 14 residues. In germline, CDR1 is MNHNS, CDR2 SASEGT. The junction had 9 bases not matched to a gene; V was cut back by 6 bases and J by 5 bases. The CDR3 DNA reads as TGTGCCAGCAGCGCCGACAGGGACCTGTATGGCTACACCTTC. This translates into CASSADRDLYGYTF.

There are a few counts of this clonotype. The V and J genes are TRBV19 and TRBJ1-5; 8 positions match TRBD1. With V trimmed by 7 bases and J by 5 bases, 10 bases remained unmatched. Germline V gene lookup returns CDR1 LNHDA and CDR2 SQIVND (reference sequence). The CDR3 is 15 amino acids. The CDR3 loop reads CASTGQGGRDQPQHF. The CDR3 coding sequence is TGTGCCAGTACAGGACAGGGTGGGAGGGATCAGCCCCAGCATTTT.